The rows below give T cell receptor beta chains drawn from one sample of a study of blood T cell repertoires in COVID-19. Clones were sequenced by immunoSEQ multiplex PCR, and TCRdb holds only the in-frame ones, with some missing. The sample holds approximately 200,000 clones, approximately 89% seen once. Sequences were obtained from peripheral blood. These receptors were obtained from a woman in her twenties or thirties with acute or convalescent COVID-19. Each CDR3 is given with its conserved first and last residue. A D gene is named only where the DNA matches it firmly. Clone size is given for some rows only: seen once, a few or many times, or a class if the clone is expanded.

clone_size	v_call	cdr3_length	d_call	j_call	cdr3_aa	cdr3_nt
NA	TRBV4-1	13	NA	TRBJ2-2	CASSLHRTGELFF	TGCGCCAGCAGCCTACACCGCACCGGGGAGCTGTTTTTT
NA	TRBV24-1	16	TRBD2	TRBJ2-2	CATSDPTSGSLGELFF	TGTGCCACCAGTGATCCGACTAGCGGGAGCCTCGGGGAGCTGTTTTTT
NA	TRBV19	15	TRBD1	TRBJ1-6	CASTTLSGGRSPLHF	TGTGCCAGTACCACATTGTCAGGGGGCCGTTCACCCCTCCACTTT
NA	TRBV19	13	NA	TRBJ2-3	CASSIENRDTQYF	TGTGCCAGTAGTATCGAGAATAGAGATACGCAGTATTTT
NA	TRBV2	13	NA	TRBJ1-3	CAGAGVSGNTIYF	TGTGCCGGAGCGGGGGTCTCTGGAAACACCATATATTTT
NA	TRBV9	17	TRBD2	TRBJ2-3	CASSVGGLAGALATQYF	TGTGCCAGCAGCGTAGGTGGACTAGCGGGCGCTCTAGCTACGCAGTATTTT
once	TRBV5-5	14	NA	TRBJ1-2	CASNSPDRNYGYTF	TGTGCCAGCAACTCCCCCGACAGGAACTATGGCTACACCTTC
NA	TRBV11-2	17	TRBD1	TRBJ1-1	CASSLVAGGFMNTEAFF	TGTGCCAGCAGCTTAGTAGCAGGGGGTTTTATGAACACTGAAGCTTTCTTT
few	TRBV18	18	TRBD1	TRBJ2-1	CASSRGQGLTGGNNEQFF	TGTGCCAGCTCAAGGGGACAGGGGCTAACGGGAGGAAACAATGAGCAGTTCTTC
once	TRBV24-1	14	NA	TRBJ1-5	CATSDSGGNQPQHF	TGTGCCACCAGTGATTCGGGGGGGAATCAGCCCCAGCATTTT
NA	TRBV19	15	TRBD1	TRBJ2-2	CASSIRGQGAGELFF	TGTGCCAGTAGTATAAGGGGACAGGGGGCCGGGGAGCTGTTTTTT
NA	TRBV5-1	16	NA	TRBJ1-2	CASSLAPRTRGYGYTF	TGCGCCAGCAGCTTGGCTCCCAGGACTCGGGGATATGGCTACACCTTC
NA	TRBV5-1	18	TRBD2	TRBJ2-3	CASSSTPFGGRVTDTQYF	TGCGCCAGCAGCTCAACCCCCTTCGGCGGGAGGGTCACAGATACGCAGTATTTT